A selection of T cell receptor beta chains follows, all from one sample in a study of T cell responses to AZD1222 COVID-19 vaccine. Produced via immunoSEQ multiplex PCR; TCRdb's table is partial and in-frame only. The data show 110,000 to 150,000 clones, 75% to 90% seen once. Sequencing was performed on peripheral blood, taken on day 0 of AZD1222 vaccination. The receptors were sampled from an adult in good health. Both conserved end residues are part of each CDR3. A D gene is named only where the DNA matches it firmly. Size is omitted from some rows. Given values are once, few, many or a class for expanded clones.

TRBV27,TRBD1,.,TRBJ2-3,CASRPQGALGDTQYF
TRBV5-6,.,.,TRBJ2-1,CASSLGNYYNEQFF
TRBV5-1,.,.,TRBJ2-7,CASSFFPTYEQYF
TRBV7-6,.,few,TRBJ2-2,CASSLAARGNTGELFF
TRBV19,.,.,TRBJ1-1,CASSIGGGRITEAFF
TRBV19,.,.,TRBJ2-1,CASSMGSGAPRGSYNEQFF
TRBV10-3,TRBD1,.,TRBJ1-2,CAINAGGAGGYTF
TRBV19,.,.,TRBJ1-2,CASSTRRGYTF
TRBV28,.,.,TRBJ1-2,CALKRGSGGYTF
TRBV6-5,.,.,TRBJ1-2,CASSYSRPDFNYGYTF
TRBV6-5,.,once,TRBJ2-7,CASSYSFRGSYEQYF
TRBV14,.,.,TRBJ1-2,CASSQNRDIGYGYTF
TRBV27,.,once,TRBJ1-1,CASSLSDRNTEAFF
TRBV10-3,.,.,TRBJ2-3,CAIHRGPGNTDTQYF
TRBV7-9,.,.,TRBJ1-3,CASSLSGNTIYF
TRBV2,.,.,TRBJ1-5,CASSEARKENQPQHF
TRBV7-9,TRBD2,.,TRBJ2-1,CASSSPLAGEDNEQFF
TRBV27,TRBD2,.,TRBJ2-2,CASSELRGVRTGELFF